The entry that follows covers one TCR beta chain sequence. The data are from a study of blood T cell repertoires in COVID-19. Study as a whole: The analysed material was cDNA or gDNA that came from T cells, B-cell-depleted T cells, or PBMCs.

In the source study's methods: Amplified reference gene primers provided the basis for estimating nucleated cell counts. Repertoires were generated with immunoSEQ multiplex PCR, while TCRdb's copy carries only in-frame clones and drops some. For V, J and clone size, that table is used; D and trimming come from the DNA. The data hold about 100,000 clones, with 87% observed a single time. Seattle cases were enrolled at active infection and followed longitudinally. The material sequenced was peripheral blood. This receptor was obtained from a woman in her forties or fifties with COVID-19, enrolled during active disease.

CDR3 coding DNA: TGTGCCAGCAGTTCCGTGACACCCAGGCCCACCGGGGAGCTGTTTTTT. The encoded protein is CASSSVTPRPTGELFF. The gene calls are TRBV28 and TRBJ2-2, with D unresolved. V lost 4 bases, J lost 4 bases, and 16 bases lay in between. Germline V CDR1 and CDR2: MDHEN, SYDVKM. The CDR3 extends over 16 amino acids. Combining the CDR3 with reference TRBV28 and TRBJ2-2 gives the whole variable domain DVKVTQSSRYLVKRTGEKVFLECVQDMDHENMFWYRQDPGLGLRLIYFSYDVKMKEKGDIPEGYSVSREKKERFSLILESASTNQTSMYLCASSSVTPRPTGELFFGEGSRLTVL.